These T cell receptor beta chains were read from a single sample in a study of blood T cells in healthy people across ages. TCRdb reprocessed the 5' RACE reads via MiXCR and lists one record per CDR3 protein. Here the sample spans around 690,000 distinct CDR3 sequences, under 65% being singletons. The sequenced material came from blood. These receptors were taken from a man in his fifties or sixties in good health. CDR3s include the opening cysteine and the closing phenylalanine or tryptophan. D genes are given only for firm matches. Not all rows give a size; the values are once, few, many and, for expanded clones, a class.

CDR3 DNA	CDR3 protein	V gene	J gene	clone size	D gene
TGTGCCAGCAGCTTACCCAGGAAAAATGAGCAGTTCTTC	CASSLPRKNEQFF	TRBV7-9	TRBJ2-1	NA	NA
TGCAGTGCCTATAGGACAGGCGCCGAGACCCAGTACTTC	CSAYRTGAETQYF	TRBV20-1	TRBJ2-5	NA	TRBD1
TGCGCCAGCAGCCAAAATTACAGGGTAGCAATCGAGCAGTACTTC	CASSQNYRVAIEQYF	TRBV4-1	TRBJ2-7	NA	NA
TGTGCCAGCAGCTTATCCGGGACAGGGCCCTACGAGCAGTACTTC	CASSLSGTGPYEQYF	TRBV13	TRBJ2-7	NA	TRBD1
TGTGCCAGCAGCTTAGATATAGGGGGTCGCTATGGCTACACCTTC	CASSLDIGGRYGYTF	TRBV7-2	TRBJ1-2	once	NA
TGTGCCATCAGTGAGTGGGCAAGGCAAGTCGACGAGCAGTACTTC	CAISEWARQVDEQYF	TRBV10-3	TRBJ2-7	NA	NA
TGCAGCGTCCTACACGGGGCGGAGACCCAGTACTTC	CSVLHGAETQYF	TRBV29-1	TRBJ2-5	NA	NA
TGTGCCAGCAGCTATTTCGGAATGGCAGGGCGGGACAATGAGCAGTTCTTC	CASSYFGMAGRDNEQFF	TRBV7-9	TRBJ2-1	few	NA
TGCGCCAGCCGGGGGACCCTTAAGAACACTGAAGCTTTCTTT	CASRGTLKNTEAFF	TRBV4-1	TRBJ1-1	NA	NA
TGTGCCGCACCGGGACAGGGAGATGGCTACACCTTC	CAAPGQGDGYTF	TRBV7-9	TRBJ1-2	NA	TRBD1
TGTGCCAGCAGTTACTCGTGGGGCTGCCAAGAGACCCAGTACTTC	CASSYSWGCQETQYF	TRBV6-5	TRBJ2-5	NA	NA
TGCGCCAGCAGCCCCCTCACGGGGGGCCCCTATACGCAGTATTTT	CASSPLTGGPYTQYF	TRBV4-1	TRBJ2-3	NA	NA
TGTGCCAGCAGCTTAGAGGAAAATTATGGTGAGCAGTTCTTC	CASSLEENYGEQFF	TRBV7-9	TRBJ2-1	NA	NA
TGCGCCAGCAGCTTGACGGACAGGTCCTCCTACGAGCAGTACTTC	CASSLTDRSSYEQYF	TRBV5-1	TRBJ2-7	few	TRBD1
TGTGCCAGCAGTGCTGAACTACGAAATGAGCAGTTCTTC	CASSAELRNEQFF	TRBV6-4	TRBJ2-1	NA	NA
TGTGCCAGCAGCCGGAGGGGAGGCTACACCTTC	CASSRRGGYTF	TRBV5-6	TRBJ1-2	NA	NA
TGTGCCAGCAGCCAAGCGGGGGGTTATAGCAATCAGCCCCAGCATTTT	CASSQAGGYSNQPQHF	TRBV3-1	TRBJ1-5	NA	NA
TGTGCCAGCAGCGTAGGTCGAGCGGGACCCTACGAGCAGTACTTC	CASSVGRAGPYEQYF	TRBV9	TRBJ2-7	NA	TRBD2
TGTGCCAGCAGTTACCGGGCAGGGTTGGGGGAGACCCAGTACTTC	CASSYRAGLGETQYF	TRBV6-5	TRBJ2-5	NA	NA
TGCAGTGCTAAGACGGCTGGAGAGACCCAGTACTTC	CSAKTAGETQYF	TRBV20-1	TRBJ2-5	NA	NA
TGTGCCAGCAGCTTAGGCCTAGCGGGGGTGGACGAGCAGTACTTC	CASSLGLAGVDEQYF	TRBV7-2	TRBJ2-7	few	TRBD2
TGCAGTGCTAGTTTAGGAGGGGGCGCGGCAGATACGCAGTATTTT	CSASLGGGAADTQYF	TRBV20-1	TRBJ2-3	NA	NA
TGTGCCATCAGTGAGTCGCTCAGGGGCTTCTACGAGCAGTACTTC	CAISESLRGFYEQYF	TRBV10-3	TRBJ2-7	NA	NA
TGTGCCATCAGTGAGGGCGGGGGACACACTAGCACAGATACGCAGTATTTT	CAISEGGGHTSTDTQYF	TRBV10-3	TRBJ2-3	NA	NA
TGTGCCAGCAGCTCAGGACAGGGGGCGAGCTCCTACAATGAGCAGTTCTTC	CASSSGQGASSYNEQFF	TRBV7-2	TRBJ2-1	few	TRBD1
TGTGCCAGCAGCGCGGGGACAGGGGGTCCTGAAAAACTGTTTTTT	CASSAGTGGPEKLFF	TRBV9	TRBJ1-4	NA	TRBD1
TGTGCCACCAGCAGAGATCGGAGGGGCCTCTCCGAGGATGAGCAGTTCTTC	CATSRDRRGLSEDEQFF	TRBV15	TRBJ2-1	NA	NA
TGTGCCAGCAGCTTAATTAACCTCGGGACACTCCGGGGCTCCTACAATGGGCAGTACTTC	CASSLINLGTLRGSYNGQYF	TRBV7-9	TRBJ2-7	NA	NA
TGTGCCAGCACCCTACAGTCCCTAGCGCTCGAGCAGTACTTC	CASTLQSLALEQYF	TRBV6-6	TRBJ2-7	few	NA
TGTGCCAGCAGCTTGGGGGCAGGGAGAGCCAAAAACATTCAGTACTTC	CASSLGAGRAKNIQYF	TRBV5-5	TRBJ2-4	NA	NA